Each of the 5 T cell receptor beta chains below was sequenced from the same sample in a study of radiotherapy plus CTLA-4 blockade in lung cancer. Sequencing used immunoSEQ multiplex PCR; TCRdb keeps in-frame clones, though not all of them. Counted here are approximately 50,000 clones, 86% occurring once; the ten biggest clones make up less than 20%. Sequences were derived from peripheral blood, sampled from a patient treated with radiotherapy plus ipilimumab. Receptor source: a human donor with non-small cell lung cancer that progressed on radiotherapy plus ipilimumab. Some clones in this sample may be carry-over from other donors' samples.

This clone has just a few counts. The chain combines TRBV5-1 with TRBJ1-5; maybe TRBD1 (5 bases). The CDR3 has 20 residues. CDR1 is SGHRS and CDR2 is YFSETQ in the germline V gene. V was trimmed by 4 bases and J by 2 bases, leaving 28 bases between them. CDR3 region: CASSVVNRDLPRVCNQPQHF. DNA of the CDR3: TGCGCCAGCAGCGTTGTGAACCGGGACTTACCAAGGGTTTGCAATCAGCCCCAGCATTTT.

V gene TRBV10-3 combines with J gene TRBJ2-6; 8 nucleotides line up with TRBD1. Trimming took 1 base from V and 0 from J; bases not matched to a gene: 2. There are 17 residues in the CDR3. Germline CDR1 ENHRY, CDR2 SYGVKD. Here the CDR3 reads CAISEWTGHSGANVLTF. The CDR3 coding sequence is TGTGCCATCAGTGAGTGGACAGGGCACTCTGGGGCCAACGTCCTGACTTTC.

The V gene is TRBV2, the J gene TRBJ1-5, with D tentatively TRBD1 (5 bases). The CDR3 consists of 12 residues. Looked up from germline, CDR1 is SNHLY and CDR2 is FYNNEI. V was clipped by 7 bases and J by 5 bases, with 9 bases between them. The CDR3 loop is CASKHRHQPQHF. Written as DNA, the CDR3 is TGTGCCAGCAAACACAGGCATCAGCCCCAGCATTTT.

The gene calls are TRBV28 and TRBJ1-5, with D perhaps matching TRBD1 (6 bases). Germline CDR1 reads MDHEN; CDR2 reads SYDVKM. The CDR3 consists of 14 residues. V was pared by 3 bases and J by 4 bases, with 10 bases between. The DNA for the CDR3 is TGTGCCAGCAGTTTTGAACAGGGAAATCAGCCCCAGCATTTT. This translates into CASSFEQGNQPQHF.

The gene calls are TRBV10-1 and TRBJ1-1; the D is unclear. From germline, CDR1 is WNHNN and CDR2 SYGVQD (reference sequence). The CDR3 sequence is 13 residues long. V shed 0 bases and J shed 1 base, with 3 bases lying between them. The CDR3 DNA reads TGCGCCAGCAGTGAGTCAGCGAACACTGAAGCTTTCTTT. It codes for CASSESANTEAFF.